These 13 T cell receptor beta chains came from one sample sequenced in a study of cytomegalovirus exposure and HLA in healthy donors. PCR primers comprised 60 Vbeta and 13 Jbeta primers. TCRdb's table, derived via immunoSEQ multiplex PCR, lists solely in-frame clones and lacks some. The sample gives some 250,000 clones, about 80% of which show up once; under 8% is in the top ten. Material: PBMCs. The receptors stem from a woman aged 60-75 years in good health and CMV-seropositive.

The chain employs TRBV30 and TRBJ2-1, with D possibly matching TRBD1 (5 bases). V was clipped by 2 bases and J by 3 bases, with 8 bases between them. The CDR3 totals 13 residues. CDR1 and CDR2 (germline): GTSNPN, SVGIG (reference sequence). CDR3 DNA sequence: TGTGCCTGGAGTACACAGGTCTACAATGAGCAGTTCTTC. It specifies CAWSTQVYNEQFF.

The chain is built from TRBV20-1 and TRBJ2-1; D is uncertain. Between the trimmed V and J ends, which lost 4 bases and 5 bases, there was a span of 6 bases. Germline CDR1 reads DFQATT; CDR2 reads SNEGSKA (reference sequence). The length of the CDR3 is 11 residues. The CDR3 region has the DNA TGCAGTGCTACCAGAAACAATGAGCAGTTCTTC. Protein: CSATRNNEQFF.

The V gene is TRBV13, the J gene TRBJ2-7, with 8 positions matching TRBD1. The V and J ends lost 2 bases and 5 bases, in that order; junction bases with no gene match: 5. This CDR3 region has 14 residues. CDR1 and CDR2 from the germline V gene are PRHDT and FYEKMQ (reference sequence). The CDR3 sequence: CASSLNRGFHEQYF. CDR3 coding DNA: TGTGCCAGCAGCTTAAACAGGGGGTTTCACGAGCAGTACTTC.

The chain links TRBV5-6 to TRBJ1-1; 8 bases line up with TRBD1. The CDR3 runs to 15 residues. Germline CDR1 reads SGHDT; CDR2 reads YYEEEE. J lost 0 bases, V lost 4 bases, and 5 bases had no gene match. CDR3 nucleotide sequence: TGTGCCAGCAGCCTCCGGGACAGGTTGAACACTGAAGCTTTCTTT. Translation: CASSLRDRLNTEAFF.

The CDR3 coding sequence is TGCGCCAGCAGTGAGGGTGCGGGAGAAGTAAATGAGCAGTTCTTC. Protein product: CASSEGAGEVNEQFF. The V gene is TRBV10-1, the J gene TRBJ2-1, with 7 positions matching TRBD2. The CDR3 contains 15 residues. V trimming: 2 bases; J trimming: 7 bases; junction bases outside the gene matches: 8. Germline CDR1 WNHNN, CDR2 SYGVQD (reference sequence).

The CDR3 protein is CASSFGQGVETQYF. DNA of the CDR3: TGTGCCAGCAGCTTTGGTCAGGGTGTGGAGACCCAGTACTTC. The gene calls are TRBV7-2 and TRBJ2-5; D is possibly TRBD1 (5 bases). Deletions cut 3 bases from V and 5 bases from J, with 13 bases between. The CDR3 totals 14 residues. Germline lookup yields CDR1 SGHTA and CDR2 FQGNSA.

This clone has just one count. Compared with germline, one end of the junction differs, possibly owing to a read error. The CDR3 region is CSSSPWGGWDEQFF. DNA for the CDR3: TGTTCCAGCAGCCCCTGGGGGGGTTGGGATGAGCAGTTCTTC. This chain connects TRBV7-9 to TRBJ2-1; TRBD2 matches at 7 bases. The germline gives CDR1 SEHNR, CDR2 FQNEAQ (reference sequence). The CDR3 is 14 amino acids.

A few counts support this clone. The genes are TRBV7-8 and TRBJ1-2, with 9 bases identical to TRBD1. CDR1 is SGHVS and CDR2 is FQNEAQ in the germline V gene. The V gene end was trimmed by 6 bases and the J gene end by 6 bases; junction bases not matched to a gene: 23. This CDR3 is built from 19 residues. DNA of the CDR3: TGTGCCAGCAGGCCGCAGGGGGGACCAGGGACAGGGAAAAAGGATGGCTACACCTTC. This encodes CASRPQGGPGTGKKDGYTF. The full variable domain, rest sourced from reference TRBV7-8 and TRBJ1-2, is GAGVSQSPRYKVAKRGQDVALRCDPISGHVSLFWYQQALGQGPEFLTYFQNEAQLDKSGLPSDRFFAERPEGSVSTLKIQRTQQEDSAVYLCASRPQGGPGTGKKDGYTFGSGTRLTVV.

The CDR3 loop reads CASSLQGDQETQYF. The CDR3 bases are TGCGCCAGCAGCTTACAGGGTGACCAAGAGACCCAGTACTTC. V and J are TRBV5-1 and TRBJ2-5, with D perhaps matching TRBD1 (6 bases). There are 14 residues in the CDR3. The V gene lost 2 bases and the J gene lost 0 bases, with 8 bases spanning the gap. Germline values: CDR1 SGHRS, CDR2 YFSETQ. The whole variable domain, filled in from reference TRBV5-1 and TRBJ2-5, reads KAGVTQTPRYLIKTRGQQVTLSCSPISGHRSVSWYQQTPGQGLQFLFEYFSETQRNKGNFPGRFSGRQFSNSRSEMNVSTLELGDSALYLCASSLQGDQETQYFGPGTRLLVL.

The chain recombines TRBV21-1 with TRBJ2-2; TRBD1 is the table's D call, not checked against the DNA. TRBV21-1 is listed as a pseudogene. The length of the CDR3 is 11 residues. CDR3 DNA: TGTGCCAGCAGCTACAGCGGGGAGCTGTTTTTT. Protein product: CASSYSGELFF.

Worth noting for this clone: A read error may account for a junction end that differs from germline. This CDR3 is CASSPTGQGSTEAFF. In DNA, the CDR3 is TGTGCTAGCAGCCCCACCGGACAGGGAAGTACTGAAGCTTTCTTT. V and J are TRBV7-7 and TRBJ1-1; 8 nucleotides align to TRBD1. The CDR3 runs to 15 residues. Germline assignment: CDR1 SSHAT and CDR2 FNYEAQ (reference sequence).

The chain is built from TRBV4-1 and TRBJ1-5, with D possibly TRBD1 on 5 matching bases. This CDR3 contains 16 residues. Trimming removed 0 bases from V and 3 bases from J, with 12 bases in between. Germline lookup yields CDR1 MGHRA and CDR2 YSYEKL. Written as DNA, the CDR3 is TGCGCCAGCAGCCAAGAGGGGGGGACCTTCAATCAGCCCCAGCATTTT. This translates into CASSQEGGTFNQPQHF.

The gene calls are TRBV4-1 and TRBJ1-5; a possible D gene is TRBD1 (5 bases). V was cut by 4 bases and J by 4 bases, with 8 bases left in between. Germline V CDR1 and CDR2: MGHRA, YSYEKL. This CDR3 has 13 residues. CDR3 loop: CASSLGTNQPQHF. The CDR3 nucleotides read TGCGCCAGCAGCCTAGGGACTAATCAGCCCCAGCATTTT.